Reported below is one TCR beta chain. This sample stems from a study of blood T cell repertoires in COVID-19. Turning to the study itself: Some COVID-19 samples were acute and others convalescent; all came from the United States, Italy and Spain. PBMCs, B-cell-depleted T cells, or T cells provided the cDNA or gDNA that made up the material.

Per the authors' pipeline: From reference gene primer amplification, estimates of nucleated cell counts were derived. The repertoire was sequenced with immunoSEQ multiplex PCR; TCRdb's copy has only in-frame clones and lacks some. V and J calls and clone size are as listed in that table; D and trimming were resolved from the DNA. There are approximately 190,000 clones in the sample; roughly 79% occur only once, and 17% lies in the top ten. From germline, CDR1 is GTSNPN and CDR2 SVGIG (reference sequence). The CDR3 spans 15 residues. The junction had 10 bases not matched to a gene; V was cut back by 4 bases and J by 4 bases.

The V and J genes are TRBV30 and TRBJ1-5; 7 bases are a match to TRBD1. Sample: peripheral blood. The receptor was isolated from a man aged 55 to 69 with active or convalescent COVID-19. The CDR3 spells CAWNAVTGINQPQHF. CDR3 in DNA: TGTGCCTGGAACGCCGTGACAGGGATTAATCAGCCCCAGCATTTT.